The following is a TCR beta chain sequence with its context. What it binds is not known. The data derive from a study of graft-versus-host responses after intestinal transplantation. TCRdb's copy holds only in-frame clones and misses some; the assay was immunoSEQ multiplex PCR. The data show about 35,000 clones, roughly 93% seen once. Trimming pared 3 bases from V and 1 base from J, leaving 10 bases between. Germline CDR1 and CDR2: MDHEN and SYDVKM. The CDR3 spans 14 residues. Points from the study as a whole: Declining HvG levels early post-transplant were linked to peak circulating GvH clone levels.

The rearrangement joins TRBV28 to TRBJ2-7; D gene unclear. The sequenced sample was unstimulated CD8+ T cells sorted from spleen or lymph node cells, obtained before transplant. This sequence was found in a human donor who was the organ donor for an intestinal transplant. CDR3 region: CASSFLGRSYEQYF. Here the CDR3 DNA reads TGTGCCAGCAGTTTTTTAGGGCGGTCCTACGAGCAGTACTTC.